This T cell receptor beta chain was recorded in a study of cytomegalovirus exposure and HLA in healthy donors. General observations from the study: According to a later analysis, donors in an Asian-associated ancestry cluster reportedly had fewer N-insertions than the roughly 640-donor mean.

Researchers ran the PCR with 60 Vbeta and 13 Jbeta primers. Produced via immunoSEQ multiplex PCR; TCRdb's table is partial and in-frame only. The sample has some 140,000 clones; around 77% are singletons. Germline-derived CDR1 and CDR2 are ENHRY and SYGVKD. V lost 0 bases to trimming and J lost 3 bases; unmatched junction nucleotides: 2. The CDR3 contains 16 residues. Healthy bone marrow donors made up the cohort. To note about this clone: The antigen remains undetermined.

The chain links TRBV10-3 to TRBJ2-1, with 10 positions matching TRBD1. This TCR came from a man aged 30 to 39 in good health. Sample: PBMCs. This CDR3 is CAISESTGGNYNEQFF. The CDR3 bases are TGTGCCATCAGTGAGTCGACAGGGGGCAACTACAATGAGCAGTTCTTC.